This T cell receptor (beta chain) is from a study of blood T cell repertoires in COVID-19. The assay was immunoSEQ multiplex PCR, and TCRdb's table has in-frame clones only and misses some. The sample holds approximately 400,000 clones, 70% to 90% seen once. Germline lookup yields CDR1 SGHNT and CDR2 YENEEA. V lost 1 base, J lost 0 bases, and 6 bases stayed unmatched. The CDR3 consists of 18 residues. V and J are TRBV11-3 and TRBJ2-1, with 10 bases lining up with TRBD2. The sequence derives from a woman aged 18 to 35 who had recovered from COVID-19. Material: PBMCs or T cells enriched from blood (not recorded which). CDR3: CASSLGRTSGVSYNEQFF. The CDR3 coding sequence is TGTGCCAGCAGCTTAGGACGGACTAGCGGTGTCTCCTACAATGAGCAGTTCTTC.